The 22 T cell receptor beta chains given below trace back to one sample, sequenced in a study of prognosis after radiotherapy for stage I lung cancer. Multiplex PCR in two rounds served to amplify TCR beta CDR3 from genomic DNA. Every TRBV and TRBJ gene had its own specific primer in first-round PCR. TCRdb re-analysed the multiplex PCR reads in MiXCR, keeping a single row per CDR3 protein. This table has more than 11,000 distinct CDR3 sequences, roughly 50% appearing once. The sequencing used PBMCs, collected before or after stereotactic body radiation therapy (not recorded which). The receptors derive from a donor aged 50 or older with non-small cell lung cancer.

This clonotype came up many times. The CDR3 is CASSSPGHAAEQYF. The CDR3 DNA reads TGCGCCAGCAGCTCGCCGGGACATGCTGCCGAGCAGTACTTC. This chain uses TRBV5-1 with TRBJ2-7; tentative D call: TRBD1 (6 bases). CDR1 and CDR2 from the germline V gene are SGHRS and YFSETQ. The length of the CDR3 is 14 residues. With 3 bases removed from V and 6 bases from J, the gap between germline ends came to 16 bases.

The genes are TRBV15 and TRBJ2-7; TRBD2 is a possible D gene (5 bases). The germline gives CDR1 LNHNV, CDR2 YYDKDF (reference sequence). V was trimmed by 6 bases and J by 2 bases, leaving 17 bases between them. This CDR3 comprises 15 residues. The CDR3 sequence: CATSSVQLITYEQYF. CDR3 DNA: TGTGCCACCAGTAGCGTACAGTTAATTACCTACGAGCAGTACTTC.

Concerning this clonotype: A far larger clone is off by one base, so a read error is likely. CDR3 sequence reads: CDSSQTGRNYGYTF. CDR3 bases: TGTGACAGCAGTCAAACGGGCAGGAACTATGGCTACACCTTC. The rearrangement links TRBV6-4 to TRBJ1-2; D unclear. Germline V gives CDR1 MRHNA, CDR2 SNTAGT. This CDR3 is 14 amino acids long.

Relative to its sample, this clonotype is medium-sized. The chain carries TRBV9 and TRBJ2-7; TRBD2 is a possible D gene (6 bases). V lost 0 bases and J lost 1, with 11 bases in between. In germline, CDR1 is SGDLS, CDR2 YYNGEE. This CDR3 spans 15 amino acids. The CDR3 region has the DNA TGTGCCAGCAGCGTAGGCAGGGACTTGTCCTACGAGCAGTACTTC. Its protein product is CASSVGRDLSYEQYF.

This clonotype was counted at least ten times. The V call is TRBV5-4, the J call TRBJ2-5; D tentatively fits TRBD1 or TRBD2 (5 bases each). Between the trimmed V and J ends, which lost 0 bases and 3 bases, there was a span of 15 bases. The germline V gene has CDR1 SGHNT and CDR2 YYREEE (reference sequence). The CDR3 runs 16 residues. CDR3 sequence: CASSLAGARAKETQYF. The CDR3 bases are TGTGCCAGCAGCTTGGCCGGGGCCAGGGCAAAAGAGACCCAGTACTTC.

The chain employs TRBV7-2 and TRBJ2-2; D is ambiguous. The V end lost 3 bases, the J end lost 7 bases, and 6 bases lay between the germline ends. CDR1 is SGHTA, CDR2 FQGNSA, per germline. The CDR3 has 12 amino acids. This CDR3 reads CASSLWNGELFF. Written as DNA, the CDR3 is TGTGCCAGCAGCTTGTGGAACGGGGAGCTGTTTTTT.

This clonotype is deemed medium-sized (0.01 to 0.1%). In DNA, the CDR3 is TGCGCCAGCAGCAATACAGGCAACTATGGCTACACCTTC. Amino acid sequence: CASSNTGNYGYTF. The gene calls are TRBV5-1 and TRBJ1-2, with D possibly matching TRBD1 (5 bases). Germline assignment: CDR1 SGHRS and CDR2 YFSETQ. V lost 4 bases, J lost 2 bases, and 9 bases lay in between. This CDR3 is 13 amino acids long.

This clonotype rates as medium-sized. The rearrangement joins TRBV27 to TRBJ2-5, with D tentatively TRBD1 or TRBD2 (5 bases each). The CDR3 loop spans 13 amino acids. The ends were cut back, 2 bases at V and 4 bases at J, with 8 bases in the middle. CDR1 is MNHEY, CDR2 SMNVEV, per germline (reference sequence). The CDR3 loop is CASSLQGRETQYF. CDR3 nucleotide sequence: TGTGCCAGCAGTTTACAGGGACGAGAGACCCAGTACTTC.

There are many counts of this clonotype. The chain is built from TRBV20-1 and TRBJ2-7, with D perhaps being TRBD1 or TRBD2 (5 bases each). This CDR3 contains 14 residues. Trimming removed 3 bases at V and 2 bases at J, with 14 bases between. CDR1 is DFQATT, CDR2 SNEGSKA, per germline (reference sequence). The CDR3 bases are TGCAGTGCTAGCCGGCAGGGAGCGGCCTACGAGCAGTACTTC. Its protein product is CSASRQGAAYEQYF.

This chain links TRBV6-2 or TRBV6-3 with TRBJ2-3; TRBD2 is a possible D gene (5 bases). In germline, CDR1 is MNHEY, CDR2 SVGEGT. The CDR3 has 17 residues. Trimming removed 5 bases at V and 6 bases at J, with 24 bases between. Here the CDR3 reads CASSEALGSVSSDTQYF. CDR3 sequence (DNA): TGTGCCAGCAGTGAAGCGTTGGGTAGCGTCTCTTCCGATACGCAGTATTTT.

This clonotype was seen many times. The chain carries TRBV12-3 or TRBV12-4 and TRBJ2-3; 9 bases align to TRBD1. Losses at the gene ends were 6 bases for V and 0 bases for J; bases not matched to a gene: 13. This CDR3 is 18 amino acids long. The chain's CDR3 is CASSPGTGHISSTDTQYF. CDR3 coding DNA: TGTGCCAGCAGCCCCGGGACAGGGCATATATCTAGCACAGATACGCAGTATTTT.

At least ten counts were recorded for this clonotype. The rearrangement links TRBV27 to TRBJ2-4; 11 positions match TRBD1. V shed 1 base, J shed 9 bases, and the junction held 2 bases outside the gene matches. CDR3 length: 14 residues. The germline CDR1 and CDR2 sequences are MNHEY and SMNVEV (reference sequence). The CDR3 region has the DNA TGTGCCAGCAGTTTATGGGACAGGGGGTCCATTCAGTACTTC. Translating it yields CASSLWDRGSIQYF.

Comment on this clonotype: A far larger clone lies a single base away; this is likely a read error. The chain links TRBV7-9 to TRBJ2-7; 7 nucleotides line up with TRBD2. The CDR3 length is 15 residues. Germline V gene data show CDR1 as SEHNR and CDR2 as FQNEAQ (reference sequence). The CDR3 sequence: CASSTRRGGAYDQYF. The CDR3 coding sequence is TGTGCCAGCAGCACCCGGCGCGGGGGAGCCTACGATCAGTACTTC.

V gene TRBV11-2 combines with J gene TRBJ2-1, with D uncertain. CDR1 is SGHAT and CDR2 is FQNNGV in the germline V gene. The CDR3 runs to 11 residues. Trimming removed 6 bases at V and 3 bases at J, with 3 bases between. CDR3 sequence reads: CASRSYNEQFF. As DNA, the CDR3 is TGTGCCAGCAGAAGCTACAATGAGCAGTTCTTC.

This clonotype was recorded at least ten times. Germline is not matched at one junction end, which may reflect a read error. V gene TRBV12-3 or TRBV12-4 combines with J gene TRBJ2-3; no clear D gene. The CDR3 extends over 12 amino acids. This CDR3 is CASSFTPDTQCF. The CDR3 nucleotides read TGTGCCAGCAGCTTCACCCCAGATACGCAGTGTTTT.

In this sample, this clonotype turned up many times. The J gene is TRBJ2-1, the V gene TRBV20-1; D remains unclear. Trimming cost V 7 bases and J 0 bases, with 10 bases left between them. This CDR3 spans 13 amino acids. The germline V gene has CDR1 DFQATT and CDR2 SNEGSKA (reference sequence). The CDR3 sequence is CSVQQSSYNEQFF. In DNA form, the CDR3 reads TGCAGTGTACAGCAAAGCTCCTACAATGAGCAGTTCTTC.

This clonotype has a count of ten or more. V usage is TRBV24-1 and J usage is TRBJ2-2, with D uncertain. There are 14 residues in the CDR3. V lost 2 bases to trimming and J lost 3 bases, with 6 bases between them. Germline-derived CDR1 and CDR2 are KGHDR and SFDVKD. The CDR3, as DNA: TGTGCCACCAGTGATTATCAGGACACCGGGGAGCTGTTTTTT. Protein sequence: CATSDYQDTGELFF.

On this clonotype: The germline gene is not matched at one end of the junction; a read error may be the cause. The chain carries TRBV28 and TRBJ2-6; unclear D gene. The CDR3 extends over 14 amino acids. Germline V lookup: CDR1 MDHEN, CDR2 SYDVKM. DNA for the CDR3: TGTGCCAGCCTTACACCTTCTGGGTCCAACTTCCTGACTTTC. Its translation is CASLTPSGSNFLTF.

Regarding this clonotype: A read error may be the cause here, since a much bigger clone is one base away. The rearrangement joins TRBV3-1 to TRBJ2-3; D is perhaps TRBD2 (6 bases). This CDR3 is built from 16 residues. The germline V gene encodes CDR1 LGHDT and CDR2 YNNKEL (reference sequence). CDR3 protein: CAGSPTLGGPSDTQYF. CDR3 sequence (DNA): TGTGCCGGCAGCCCCACGTTGGGGGGACCTAGCGATACGCAGTATTTT.

Worth noting for this clonotype: Given a far larger clone just one base away, this is likely a sequencing read error. J is TRBJ2-2 and V is TRBV6-4; TRBD1 is a possible D gene (5 bases). The CDR3 runs 14 residues. The germline gives CDR1 MRHNA, CDR2 SNTAGT. The CDR3 spells CTSSYGQNTGELFF. The DNA of the CDR3 is TGTACCAGCAGTTACGGACAGAACACCGGGGAGCTGTTTTTT.

This chain joins TRBV12-3 or TRBV12-4 and TRBJ2-2; 8 nucleotides line up with TRBD1. The CDR3 has 15 residues. The V segment lost 6 bases and the J segment 8 bases; nucleotides outside the gene matches: 11. The CDR3 reads CASRDETGDSGELFF. Here the CDR3 DNA reads TGTGCCAGCAGGGACGAGACAGGGGATTCTGGGGAGCTGTTTTTT.

The chain is built from TRBV20-1 and TRBJ2-1; TRBD1 aligns across 9 bases. V was pared by 2 bases and J by 3 bases, with 8 bases of the junction left unmatched. This CDR3 contains 16 residues. Germline lookup yields CDR1 DFQATT and CDR2 SNEGSKA (reference sequence). This CDR3 is CSARQAGTGNYNEQFF. In nucleotides, the CDR3 is TGCAGTGCTAGACAAGCCGGGACAGGGAACTACAATGAGCAGTTCTTC.